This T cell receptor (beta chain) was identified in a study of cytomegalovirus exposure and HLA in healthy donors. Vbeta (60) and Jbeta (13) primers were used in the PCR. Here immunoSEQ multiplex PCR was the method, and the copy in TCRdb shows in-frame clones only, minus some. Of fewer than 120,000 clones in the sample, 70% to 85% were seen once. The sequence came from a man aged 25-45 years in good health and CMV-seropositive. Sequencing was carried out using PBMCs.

The DNA of the CDR3 is TGTGCCAGCAGCTTGCAGGGGTCAAGCTCCTACAATGAGCAGTTCTTC. Its translation: CASSLQGSSSYNEQFF. The chain couples TRBV5-5 to TRBJ2-1; D possibly corresponds to TRBD1 (6 bases). Germline V gene data show CDR1 as SGHKS and CDR2 as YYEKEE (reference sequence). Trimming took 1 base from V and 0 from J, leaving 11 bases between them. CDR3 size: 16 residues.